The 12 T cell receptor beta chains in this list originate from one sample, sequenced in a study of cytomegalovirus exposure and HLA in healthy donors. TCRdb keeps only in-frame clones here, not all; method: immunoSEQ multiplex PCR. The sample has approximately 220,000 clones, roughly 84% seen once; the top ten hold more than 13%. Material for sequencing was PBMCs. The receptors shown here come from a woman under 40 in good health and CMV-seropositive.

V usage is TRBV19 and J usage is TRBJ1-2; the match to TRBD1 covers 7 bases. The CDR3 has 15 residues. Germline V lookup: CDR1 LNHDA, CDR2 SQIVND (reference sequence). J gave up 3 bases and V 5 bases, and 9 bases lay outside the gene matches. The DNA for the CDR3 is TGTGCCAGTAGTCTAACAGGGGTAGGGGACTATGGCTACACCTTC. Protein: CASSLTGVGDYGYTF.

The chain joins TRBV9 to TRBJ1-5; tentatively, D is TRBD1 (6 bases). Germline lookup yields CDR1 SGDLS and CDR2 YYNGEE. Trimming removed 0 bases from V and 9 bases from J, with 10 bases in between. CDR3 size: 13 residues. This CDR3 is CASSVEGGGPQHF. The DNA of the CDR3 is TGTGCCAGCAGCGTAGAAGGAGGGGGGCCCCAGCATTTT.

The chain recombines TRBV15 with TRBJ1-2, with D perhaps matching TRBD1 (5 bases). V shed 1 base and J shed 3 bases, with 6 bases lying between them. Germline-derived CDR1 and CDR2 are LNHNV and YYDKDF (reference sequence). There are 13 residues in the CDR3. The CDR3 nucleotides read TGTGCCACCAGCAGAGGGGGCGACTATGGCTACACCTTC. This translates into CATSRGGDYGYTF.

This clone occurred a few times. The V call is TRBV19, the J call TRBJ1-2; the D is unclear. Germline CDR1 and CDR2: LNHDA and SQIVND (reference sequence). The CDR3 spans 11 residues. Trimming removed 10 bases from V and 4 bases from J, with 10 bases in between. The CDR3 DNA follows: TGTGCCACGGCCTACAGCTATGGCTACACCTTC. As protein: CATAYSYGYTF.

The chain is built from TRBV29-1 and TRBJ1-1; perhaps TRBD1 as D (5 bases). Germline CDR1 reads SQVTM; CDR2 reads ANQGSEA. V was clipped by 7 bases and J by 5 bases, with 23 bases between them. This CDR3 contains 15 residues. In DNA, the CDR3 is TGCAGCGCCGATCCCCCAGATCAGGGATTAACTGAAGCTTTCTTT. It is translated as CSADPPDQGLTEAFF.

Turning to this clone: This sample includes further DNA sequences coding for the same CDR3. The chain joins TRBV2 to TRBJ2-2, with D unresolved. V dropped 7 bases and J dropped 0 bases, with 9 bases sitting between them. This CDR3 spans 14 amino acids. Germline lookup yields CDR1 SNHLY and CDR2 FYNNEI. This chain's CDR3 is CASKAGTNTGELFF. The CDR3 DNA is TGTGCCAGCAAGGCCGGAACGAACACCGGGGAGCTGTTTTTT.

V gene TRBV6-1 combines with J gene TRBJ1-5; unclear D gene. Trimming removed 6 bases from V and 0 bases from J, with 6 bases in between. The CDR3 covers 13 residues. CDR1 is MNHNS, CDR2 SASEGT, per germline. The CDR3 coding sequence is TGTGCCAGCAGGTACAATAGCAATCAGCCCCAGCATTTT. Its translation: CASRYNSNQPQHF.

The V and J genes are TRBV11-3 and TRBJ2-7, with 7 positions matching TRBD1. Germline assignment: CDR1 SGHNT and CDR2 YENEEA. Germline trimming cut 5 bases from V and 2 bases from J; bases unmatched to any gene: 9. The CDR3 is made up of 15 amino acids. This chain's CDR3 is CASSQDGDSTYEQYF. The CDR3 DNA sequence: TGTGCCAGCAGCCAAGATGGGGACAGCACCTACGAGCAGTACTTC.

The count of this clone is one. The chain joins TRBV5-4 to TRBJ1-2, with 8 bases identical to TRBD1. Trimming took 0 bases from V and 4 from J; bases not matched to a gene: 5. Germline loops: CDR1 SGHNT, CDR2 YYREEE (reference sequence). This CDR3 region has 15 residues. The CDR3 coding sequence is TGTGCCAGCAGCTTGGGGGGACAGGAGTTCTATGGCTACACCTTC. Translation gives CASSLGGQEFYGYTF.

The chain is built from TRBV5-4 and TRBJ2-5; D remains ambiguous. Germline CDR1 and CDR2: SGHNT and YYREEE (reference sequence). Trimming took 0 bases from V and 1 from J, leaving 7 bases between them. This CDR3 has 14 residues. The CDR3 region is CASSLEASQETQYF. The CDR3 DNA follows: TGTGCCAGCAGCTTGGAGGCAAGCCAAGAGACCCAGTACTTC.

This chain joins TRBV6-5 and TRBJ1-5; D not resolved. The V end lost 0 bases, the J end lost 6 bases, and 9 bases lay between the germline ends. Per the germline V gene, CDR1 is MNHEY and CDR2 is SVGAGI. The CDR3 consists of 14 residues. The CDR3 DNA reads as TGTGCCAGCAGTTACTCTCGATTGGGTCAGCCCCAGCATTTT. Encoded protein: CASSYSRLGQPQHF.

This chain links TRBV11-2 with TRBJ1-2, with a tentative D call TRBD1 (5 bases). Trimming cost V 8 bases and J 5 bases, with 21 bases left between them. CDR3 length: 15 residues. CDR1 is SGHAT and CDR2 is FQNNGV in the germline V gene. CDR3 DNA sequence: TGTGCCAGCGCGCCCTTCCTTACAGGTCCTTATGGCTACACCTTC. Amino acids: CASAPFLTGPYGYTF.